The following is a T cell receptor beta chain sequence with its context. Its antigen is not known. Trimming left V 2 bases short and J 0 bases short, with 13 bases between. The V gene's germline CDR1 is MNHEY and CDR2 SMNVEV (reference sequence). The CDR3 has 16 amino acids. The data were taken from a study of OX40 agonist ivuxolimab in advanced cancers. Looking at the study overall: Age averaged around 60 years (range about 23 to 80), and around 87% were male. Overall study results and limits: The CD4+ and CD8+ T cells in the blood had expanded clonally by week 6 at 0.1 to 3.0 mg/kg. Average numbers of expanded clones were greater in CD8+ T cells than in CD4+.

Clones were read by immunoSEQ multiplex PCR, and TCRdb kept only the in-frame ones, dropping some. The table includes tens of thousands of clones, roughly 90% detected once. The sequencing here drew on CD4+ or CD8+ T cells sorted from blood, taken in a trial of the OX40 agonist ivuxolimab. The origin of this receptor is an adult with an advanced solid tumor such as melanoma, head and neck, liver or kidney cancer. V usage is TRBV27 and J usage is TRBJ2-5; TRBD2 is a possible D gene (5 bases). CDR3 loop: CASSLRAGDYQETQYF. CDR3 bases: TGTGCCAGCAGTTTAAGGGCGGGCGACTACCAAGAGACCCAGTACTTC.